One and the same sample provided the 5 T cell receptor beta chains below, sequenced in a study of blood T cell repertoires in COVID-19. Using immunoSEQ multiplex PCR, the repertoire was profiled, and TCRdb retains in-frame clones only, with some absent. The repertoire holds just over 300,000 clones, with around 89% as singletons. Material for sequencing was PBMCs or T cells enriched from blood (not recorded which). These TCRs come from a woman in her forties who had recovered from COVID-19.

The rearrangement joins TRBV7-9 to TRBJ2-1; 9 bases fit TRBD1. CDR3 length equals 15 residues. V lost 2 bases to trimming and J lost 6 bases; unmatched junction nucleotides: 5. Germline V lookup: CDR1 SEHNR, CDR2 FQNEAQ (reference sequence). CDR3 residues: CASSLRGQGGNEQFF. DNA of the CDR3: TGTGCCAGCAGCTTAAGGGGACAGGGTGGCAATGAGCAGTTCTTC.

The V and J genes are TRBV7-9 and TRBJ1-1, with TRBD1 matching 7 bases. Germline V gene lookup returns CDR1 SEHNR and CDR2 FQNEAQ (reference sequence). The CDR3 is 12 amino acids. The V segment lost 3 bases and the J segment 9 bases; nucleotides outside the gene matches: 4. CDR3 sequence reads: CASSFDRDQAFF. The CDR3 region has the DNA TGTGCCAGCAGCTTTGACAGGGACCAAGCTTTCTTT.

This sequence joins TRBV4-3 and TRBJ1-2, with a possible D match to TRBD1 (6 bases). Germline CDR1 reads LGHNA; CDR2 reads YSLEER. This CDR3 is 16 amino acids long. Trimming stripped 0 bases from V and 4 bases from J, with 15 bases between. CDR3 DNA: TGCGCCAGCAGCCAAGATCGGCAGGGGTACTTCTATGGCTACACCTTC. Amino acids: CASSQDRQGYFYGYTF.

The V gene is TRBV4-1, the J gene TRBJ2-3, with 7 bases identical to TRBD2. Germline CDR1 is MGHRA and CDR2 is YSYEKL. This CDR3 has 17 amino acids. V lost 0 bases to trimming and J lost 2 bases; unmatched junction nucleotides: 8. The CDR3 reads CASSQDLASGNTDTQYF. In DNA, the CDR3 is TGCGCCAGCAGCCAAGATCTAGCTAGCGGCAACACAGATACGCAGTATTTT.

This clone came up once. This sequence joins TRBV7-3 and TRBJ1-2; D not resolved. The germline V and J ends were trimmed by 2 bases and 2 bases, with 9 bases remaining between them. The CDR3 runs 14 residues. The germline gives CDR1 SGHTA, CDR2 FQGTGA. The CDR3 nucleotides are TGTGCCAGCAGCTTACGAGGTCGGAACTATGGCTACACCTTC. Its translation: CASSLRGRNYGYTF. The complete variable domain, with remaining parts taken from reference TRBV7-3 and TRBJ1-2, reads GAGVSQTPSNKVTEKGKYVELRCDPISGHTALYWYRQSLGQGPEFLIYFQGTGAADDSGLPNDRFFAVRPEGSVSTLKIQRTERGDSAVYLCASSLRGRNYGYTFGSGTRLTVV.